Each of the 32 T cell receptor beta chains below was sequenced from the same sample in a study of CXCR3-negative and CXCR3-positive naive CD8 T cells. In preparing the TRB cDNA libraries, 5' RACE with UMI labels was used. TCRdb re-called the 5' RACE reads and catalogs CDR3 proteins one per entry, DNA excluded. The ten top clones account for roughly 15%, within a sample of 30,000 to 40,000 distinct CDR3 sequences. Sequenced input: memory CD8+ T cells from blood. The source of these receptors is a human donor in good health. Some clones in this sample may be carry-over from other donors' samples.

The rearrangement uses TRBV20-1 and TRBJ2-7; TCRdb returns TRBD1, unconfirmable since there is no DNA. The germline gives CDR1 DFQATT, CDR2 SNEGSKA (reference sequence). The CDR3 covers 14 residues. The CDR3 is CSARPLIPSYEQYF.

This chain uses TRBV6-2 or TRBV6-3 with TRBJ2-1; no DNA is available, so the TRBD2 call from TCRdb remains unchecked. Germline values: CDR1 MNHEY, CDR2 SVGEGT. The CDR3 has 15 amino acids. The CDR3 protein is CASSYSSSGGNEQFF.

The chain carries TRBV29-1 and TRBJ2-5. The CDR3 is made up of 14 amino acids. CDR1 is SQVTM, CDR2 ANQGSEA, per germline. CDR3 protein: CSLIGIDFQETQYF.

The J gene is TRBJ1-5, the V gene TRBV14. This CDR3 is 13 amino acids long. Germline CDR1 and CDR2: SGHDN and FVKESK. The CDR3: CASTPGGAQPQHF.

The chain recombines TRBV29-1 with TRBJ2-1; TCRdb picks TRBD1, but there is no DNA to check that call. This CDR3 is built from 15 residues. Germline CDR1 is SQVTM and CDR2 is ANQGSEA. CDR3 region: CSVAADRGLDNEQFF.

V and J are TRBV20-1 and TRBJ2-3; lacking DNA, the TRBD1 call made by TCRdb goes unchecked. Germline V gene lookup returns CDR1 DFQATT and CDR2 SNEGSKA (reference sequence). The CDR3 is made up of 14 amino acids. This CDR3 reads CSANTGLMADTQYF.

The chain uses TRBV7-2 and TRBJ1-5; TCRdb gives TRBD1 as the D gene, but with no DNA this cannot be confirmed. This CDR3 is built from 14 residues. In germline, CDR1 is SGHTA, CDR2 FQGNSA. The CDR3 sequence is CASSWGDGNQPQHF.

This clonotype shows up as medium-sized by frequency. V is TRBV7-9 and J is TRBJ1-1. The CDR3 spans 12 residues. Looked up from germline, CDR1 is SEHNR and CDR2 is FQNEAQ (reference sequence). The CDR3 is CASKMAYTEAFF.

The chain has TRBV20-1 and TRBJ2-5; without DNA, the TCRdb call of TRBD1 cannot be checked. CDR3 size: 17 residues. Germline CDR1 DFQATT, CDR2 SNEGSKA (reference sequence). The CDR3 sequence: CSASGVTGGPLRETQYF.

This chain joins TRBV7-6 and TRBJ2-5. Germline CDR1 and CDR2: SGHVS and FNYEAQ. This CDR3 has 14 amino acids. CDR3 sequence reads: CASSQVWDQETQYF.

The chain couples TRBV5-1 to TRBJ1-2. The length of the CDR3 is 12 residues. Germline V CDR1 and CDR2: SGHRS, YFSETQ. This CDR3 is CASSLAGDGYTF.

The chain uses TRBV28 and TRBJ1-3; lacking DNA, the TRBD1 call made by TCRdb goes unchecked. CDR1 and CDR2 from the germline V gene are MDHEN and SYDVKM. CDR3 length equals 15 residues. CDR3 sequence: CATRFRGFAGNTIYF.

V gene TRBV12-3 or TRBV12-4 combines with J gene TRBJ2-4; with no DNA, the TCRdb D assignment of TRBD1 cannot be verified. The CDR3 is 18 amino acids. The CDR3 spells CASSLRPPWTARGNIQYF.

The chain's CDR3 is CASSPSYPENDF. This sequence joins TRBV28 and TRBJ2-7. This CDR3 has 12 residues. The germline CDR1 and CDR2 sequences are MDHEN and SYDVKM.

The genes are TRBV12-3 or TRBV12-4 and TRBJ2-5; TCRdb gives TRBD1 as the D gene, but with no DNA this cannot be confirmed. The CDR3 contains 14 residues. The CDR3 region is CASSWTGPQETQYF.

This CDR3 reads CASSLVSVAETQYF. The V and J genes are TRBV7-9 and TRBJ2-5. CDR1 SEHNR and CDR2 FQNEAQ come from the germline V gene (reference sequence). The CDR3 sequence is 14 residues long.

The chain couples TRBV25-1 to TRBJ1-1; as DNA is missing, the TRBD1 call by TCRdb cannot be tested. The CDR3 loop spans 13 amino acids. Germline V lookup: CDR1 MGHDK, CDR2 SYGVNS. The CDR3: CASRQGVGTEAFF.

This chain uses TRBV20-1 with TRBJ2-7; TCRdb names TRBD2, which stays unverified in the absence of DNA. From germline, CDR1 is DFQATT and CDR2 SNEGSKA (reference sequence). The length of the CDR3 is 13 residues. This CDR3 reads CSARHSGNYEQYF.

V usage is TRBV28 and J usage is TRBJ2-7; as DNA is missing, the TRBD1 call by TCRdb cannot be tested. Germline CDR1 and CDR2: MDHEN and SYDVKM. CDR3 length equals 12 residues. The CDR3 protein is CASLSVGQEQYF.

The genes are TRBV7-9 and TRBJ2-7; the TCRdb call, TRBD1, lacks DNA for checking. The germline gives CDR1 SEHNR, CDR2 FQNEAQ (reference sequence). This CDR3 contains 15 residues. CDR3 in amino acids: CASSLLPGQGGEQYF.

The genes are TRBV10-1 and TRBJ2-3; no DNA is available, so the TRBD2 call from TCRdb remains unchecked. The CDR3 has 19 residues. The germline gives CDR1 WNHNN, CDR2 SYGVQD (reference sequence). The CDR3 loop is CASSESNVPGRESTDTQYF.

The genes are TRBV14 and TRBJ1-1. Germline V CDR1 and CDR2: SGHDN, FVKESK. The CDR3 extends over 15 amino acids. The CDR3 spells CASSPLAEMNTEAFF.

The chain carries TRBV6-2 or TRBV6-3 and TRBJ2-5; TCRdb reports TRBD1, a call that lacks DNA to check it against. CDR1 and CDR2 from the germline V gene are MNHEY and SVGEGT. This CDR3 region has 17 residues. The CDR3 is CASSYSWSGGLTETQYF.

V and J are TRBV7-9 and TRBJ2-3. The CDR3 runs to 12 residues. Looked up from germline, CDR1 is SEHNR and CDR2 is FQNEAQ (reference sequence). CDR3 sequence reads: CASSLETDTQYF. Using reference TRBV7-9 and TRBJ2-3 for the parts outside the CDR3, the full variable domain is DTGVSQNPRHKITKRGQNVTFRCDPISEHNRLYWYRQTLGQGPEFLTYFQNEAQLEKSRLLSDRFSAERPKGSFSTLEIQRTEQGDSAMYLCASSLETDTQYFGPGTRLTVL.

This clonotype is deemed medium-sized by its frequency. The rearrangement uses TRBV7-9 and TRBJ1-5; the TCRdb call, TRBD1, lacks DNA for checking. Germline V lookup: CDR1 SEHNR, CDR2 FQNEAQ (reference sequence). This CDR3 comprises 18 residues. The CDR3 here is CASSQDSVGQGLRQPQHF.

The genes are TRBV12-5 and TRBJ2-7. Germline-derived CDR1 and CDR2 are LGHNT and FRNRAP. This CDR3 region has 11 residues. CDR3 residues: CASLRADEQYF.

CDR3: CSATEPLGPPGGYTF. The chain combines TRBV20-1 with TRBJ1-2. The germline V gene encodes CDR1 DFQATT and CDR2 SNEGSKA (reference sequence). The CDR3 contains 15 residues.

This chain uses TRBV6-2 or TRBV6-3 with TRBJ1-5; the D call of TRBD1 rests on TCRdb alone, since no DNA is present to check it. Germline-derived CDR1 and CDR2 are MNHEY and SVGEGT. The CDR3 is made up of 14 amino acids. CDR3 residues: CASSYRETNQPQHF.

J is TRBJ1-2 and V is TRBV28; TCRdb returns TRBD1, unconfirmable since there is no DNA. There are 14 residues in the CDR3. In germline, CDR1 is MDHEN, CDR2 SYDVKM. CDR3 in amino acids: CASSLATGVRGYTF.

This rearrangement joins TRBV11-3 to TRBJ1-1. CDR1 is SGHNT and CDR2 is YENEEA in the germline V gene. The CDR3 extends over 13 amino acids. The CDR3 sequence is CASSSRWDTEAFF.

CDR3 loop: CSARSTGVENSPLHF. The chain carries TRBV20-1 and TRBJ1-6; no DNA is available, so the TRBD1 call from TCRdb remains unchecked. CDR3 length: 15 amino acids. Germline CDR1 and CDR2: DFQATT and SNEGSKA (reference sequence).

The chain links TRBV7-9 to TRBJ2-3; TCRdb lists TRBD2, though no DNA is available to test this call. This CDR3 is 15 amino acids long. Germline values: CDR1 SEHNR, CDR2 FQNEAQ (reference sequence). The CDR3 sequence: CASSPQRRGVDTQYF.